The present T cell receptor (beta chain) was sequenced within a study of CD8 T cells in Susac syndrome. Background on the study: Within the sequenced Susac syndrome patient group, five or six exhibited active disease and roughly 8 were in remission.

Trimming removed 4 bases from V and 4 bases from J; junction bases left unmatched: 6. From germline, CDR1 is LGHDT and CDR2 YNNKEL (reference sequence). The CDR3 spans 14 residues. Random hexamers primed reverse transcription of 0.5 to 1 ug RNA. In TCRdb, the immunoSEQ multiplex PCR reads were re-called with MiXCR into one record per CDR3 protein. The table records 200,000 to 300,000 distinct CDR3 sequences, approximately 95% of them present only once. The chain uses TRBV3-1 and TRBJ1-1, with 7 nucleotides matching TRBD1. The sequenced sample consisted of CD4+ T cells from PBMCs. This TCR derives from a human donor with Susac syndrome. Written as DNA, the CDR3 is TGTGCCAGCAGCCGCATACCAGGGGGCACTGAAGCTTTCTTT. Translated, it gives CASSRIPGGTEAFF.